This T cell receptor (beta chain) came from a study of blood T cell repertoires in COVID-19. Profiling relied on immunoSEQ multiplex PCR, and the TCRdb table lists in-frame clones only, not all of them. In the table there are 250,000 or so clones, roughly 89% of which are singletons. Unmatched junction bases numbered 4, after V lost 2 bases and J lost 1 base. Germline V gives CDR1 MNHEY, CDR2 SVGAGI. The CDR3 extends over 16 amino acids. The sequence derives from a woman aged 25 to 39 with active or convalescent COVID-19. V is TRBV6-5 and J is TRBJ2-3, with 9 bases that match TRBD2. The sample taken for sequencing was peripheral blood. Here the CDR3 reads CASSYLRGGGTDTQYF. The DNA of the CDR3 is TGTGCCAGCAGTTACCTGCGGGGGGGCGGCACAGATACGCAGTATTTT.